These 28 T cell receptor beta chains share one sample of origin, sequenced in a study of post-analysis software for immune sequencing data. Which antigens these TCRs recognize remains unknown. Built from TCR beta cDNA, the libraries had unique molecular identifiers in them. TCRdb reprocessed the PCR reads with MiXCR, giving one entry per CDR3 protein. The sample shows 450,000 to 700,000 distinct CDR3 sequences, around 47% of them seen only once. Study observations and caveats: TRBV5-6, TRBV5-1 and TRBV20-1 belonged to a set of roughly 5 TRBV segments that were more frequent in patients than controls.

Input material: blood. The receptors come from a girl aged 10 to 17 with multiple sclerosis.

V is TRBV5-6 and J is TRBJ1-5; the D is unclear. The V and J ends lost 9 bases and 11 bases respectively, with 6 bases between them. The CDR3 runs 8 residues. Germline V lookup: CDR1 SGHDT, CDR2 YYEEEE. The DNA for the CDR3 is TGTGCCACCGGAGCCCAGCATTTT. It codes for CATGAQHF.

The J gene is TRBJ2-1, the V gene TRBV12-5, with D possibly matching TRBD2 (6 bases). Germline values: CDR1 LGHNT, CDR2 FRNRAP. This CDR3 is 12 amino acids long. Trimming removed 1 base at V and 15 bases at J, with 13 bases between. CDR3 amino acids: CASGLGLGVPFF. The CDR3 bases are TGTGCTAGTGGTTTGGGACTAGGGGTGCCGTTCTTC.

This chain connects TRBV10-3 to TRBJ2-7; 12 bases are shared with TRBD2. This CDR3 comprises 14 residues. Germline values: CDR1 ENHRY, CDR2 SYGVKD. V lost 7 bases and J lost 7; bases outside the gene matches: 8. The CDR3 DNA is TGTGCCATCAAGCGGCTAGCGGGAGGGGAGGAGCAGTACTTC. Translating it yields CAIKRLAGGEEQYF.

V is TRBV10-2 and J is TRBJ1-1; maybe TRBD1 (5 bases). The length of the CDR3 is 12 residues. The germline CDR1 and CDR2 sequences are WSHSY and SAAADI. Trimming took off 8 bases at V and 1 base at J, with 8 bases between the two ends. The chain's CDR3 is CASGDQNTEAFF. The CDR3 DNA follows: TGCGCCAGCGGGGACCAGAACACTGAAGCTTTCTTT.

CDR3 residues: CASSQGLAQGRYTF. The CDR3 DNA is TGTGCCAGCAGTCAGGGTCTGGCCCAGGGACGCTACACCTTC. J is TRBJ1-2 and V is TRBV12-3 or TRBV12-4, with D possibly TRBD1 on 5 matching bases. The CDR3 consists of 14 residues. Trimming stripped 5 bases from V and 9 bases from J, with 19 bases between.

The table lists this clonotype with a few counts. The gene calls are TRBV29-1 and TRBJ2-7; D gene ambiguous. In germline, CDR1 is SQVTM, CDR2 ANQGSEA. Trimming removed 6 bases from V and 0 bases from J, with 9 bases in between. The CDR3 is 12 residues long. Written as DNA, the CDR3 is TGCAGCGTGGCGGAGAGCTCCTACGAGCAGTACTTC. It is translated as CSVAESSYEQYF.

This clonotype was seen only a few times. V gene TRBV19 combines with J gene TRBJ1-2, with a tentative D call TRBD1 (5 bases). There are 14 residues in the CDR3. V was trimmed by 5 bases and J by 4 bases, leaving 14 bases between them. Germline V gives CDR1 LNHDA, CDR2 SQIVND (reference sequence). CDR3 sequence: CASSPMRGTYGYTF. The CDR3 DNA sequence: TGTGCCAGTAGTCCCATGAGGGGAACCTATGGCTACACCTTC.

V is TRBV30 and J is TRBJ2-1; 7 bases map to TRBD2. The trim removed 1 base at V and 10 bases at J, leaving 7 bases unmatched. This CDR3 is 13 amino acids long. CDR1 is GTSNPN and CDR2 is SVGIG in the germline V gene (reference sequence). CDR3: CAWSENQGGEQFF. CDR3 DNA: TGTGCCTGGAGTGAGAACCAGGGAGGGGAGCAGTTCTTC.

This sequence joins TRBV24-1 and TRBJ2-7, with TRBD1 identical over 12 bases. V lost 5 bases, J lost 4 bases, and 5 bases stayed unmatched. This CDR3 spans 15 amino acids. Germline CDR1 reads KGHDR; CDR2 reads SFDVKD. The CDR3 bases are TGTGCCACCAGTGGTGGGACAGGGGGCGAATACGAGCAGTACTTC. Translating gives CATSGGTGGEYEQYF.

The table lists this clonotype with a few counts. The chain couples TRBV20-1 to TRBJ2-7; 9 bases match TRBD1. J was trimmed by 3 bases and V by 3 bases; bases with no gene match: 12. Germline V gene lookup returns CDR1 DFQATT and CDR2 SNEGSKA (reference sequence). The CDR3 is 16 amino acids. Here the CDR3 reads CSARVTQGASSYEQYF. CDR3 in DNA: TGCAGTGCTAGGGTTACACAGGGGGCCAGCAGCTACGAGCAGTACTTC.

A few counts support this clonotype. V usage is TRBV5-1 and J usage is TRBJ1-2; D unresolved. Germline CDR1 reads SGHRS; CDR2 reads YFSETQ. This CDR3 comprises 13 residues. The V gene lost 1 base and the J gene lost 4 bases, with 8 bases spanning the gap. CDR3 in amino acids: CASSLNSGYGYTF. Here the CDR3 DNA reads TGCGCCAGCAGCTTGAATTCGGGCTATGGCTACACCTTC.

This clonotype came up a few times. The rearrangement links TRBV10-3 to TRBJ2-3; 12 nucleotides line up with TRBD2. The CDR3 extends over 16 amino acids. Germline V gives CDR1 ENHRY, CDR2 SYGVKD. The V gene end was trimmed by 6 bases and the J gene end by 0 bases; junction bases not matched to a gene: 4. The CDR3 DNA reads as TGTGCCATCAGAAGAACTAGCGGGGGGAGCACAGATACGCAGTATTTT. Translating it yields CAIRRTSGGSTDTQYF.

This clonotype occurred a few times. The chain uses TRBV7-2 and TRBJ2-7; D not certain. This CDR3 contains 15 residues. Between the trimmed V and J ends, which lost 4 bases and 3 bases, there was a span of 16 bases. Germline V gives CDR1 SGHTA, CDR2 FQGNSA. DNA for the CDR3: TGTGCCAGCAGCTCCATCGGCGGAGTGATCTACGAGCAGTACTTC. Amino acid sequence: CASSSIGGVIYEQYF.

The chain has TRBV12-3 or TRBV12-4 and TRBJ2-5, with no clear D. This CDR3 comprises 14 residues. V shed 6 bases and J shed 0 bases, with 11 bases lying between them. CDR3 in amino acids: CASRPEEDQETQYF. The CDR3, as DNA: TGTGCCAGCAGGCCCGAGGAAGACCAAGAGACCCAGTACTTC.

The rearrangement uses TRBV12-3 or TRBV12-4 and TRBJ2-1; 14 positions match TRBD2. The CDR3 contains 16 residues. With 4 bases clipped from V and 13 bases from J, the junction kept 12 bases outside the gene matches. The CDR3 loop reads CASSSGLAGGGETQFF. The CDR3 coding sequence is TGTGCCAGCAGTTCCGGACTAGCGGGAGGTGGGGAGACCCAGTTCTTC.

V and J are TRBV21-1 and TRBJ1-4; no check of the table's D call, TRBD1, against the DNA was made. TRBV21-1 is an annotated pseudogene. The CDR3 has 16 residues. In DNA form, the CDR3 reads TGTGCCAGCATCCCGCCTCCGGGACGTCCTAATGAAAAACTGTTTTTT. Translation: CASIPPPGRPNEKLFF.

This clonotype appeared a few times. The chain employs TRBV3-1 and TRBJ1-5; 8 bases match TRBD1. The length of the CDR3 is 15 residues. Per germline, CDR1 LGHDT and CDR2 YNNKEL (reference sequence). The trim removed 2 bases at V and 2 bases at J, leaving 2 bases unmatched. CDR3 nucleotides: TGTGCCAGCAGCCAAAACAGGGGGGGCAATCAGCCCCAGCATTTT. It codes for CASSQNRGGNQPQHF.

The chain joins TRBV5-1 to TRBJ2-7; TRBD1 matches at 8 bases. With 3 bases clipped from V and 2 bases from J, the junction kept 13 bases outside the gene matches. The CDR3 covers 17 residues. CDR1 SGHRS and CDR2 YFSETQ come from the germline V gene. CDR3 residues: CASSSSGTGLNPYEQYF. The CDR3 nucleotides are TGCGCCAGCAGCTCGTCCGGGACAGGCCTCAATCCCTACGAGCAGTACTTC.

A few counts support this clonotype. J is TRBJ2-5 and V is TRBV5-1; weak D call: TRBD2 (6 bases). The J call is uncertain, as TRBJ2-7 better fits the DNA end. The CDR3 has 13 residues. Germline CDR1 SGHRS, CDR2 YFSETQ. The CDR3 region has the DNA TGCGCCAGCAGCTTGATAGGAGGGGACGAGCAGTACTTC. Protein product: CASSLIGGDEQYF.

The rearrangement links TRBV18 to TRBJ1-4; 8 bases match TRBD1. The trim removed 6 bases at V and 7 bases at J, leaving 13 bases unmatched. The CDR3 length is 16 residues. Germline CDR1 KGHSH, CDR2 LQKENI. Here the CDR3 reads CASSRSWADRAEKLFF. The CDR3 region has the DNA TGTGCCAGCTCGCGATCTTGGGCGGACAGGGCTGAAAAACTGTTTTTT.

The CDR3 loop is CASNETPRPEAFF. CDR3 DNA: TGTGCCAGCAACGAAACCCCCAGACCCGAAGCTTTCTTT. The gene calls are TRBV6-2 or TRBV6-3 and TRBJ1-1; D is undetermined. V was shortened by 7 bases and J by 8 bases, with 17 bases between the two germline ends. The CDR3 extends over 13 amino acids. The germline V gene encodes CDR1 MNHEY and CDR2 SVGEGT.

This sequence joins TRBV4-1 and TRBJ2-7; 7 bases agree with TRBD2. This CDR3 is 16 amino acids long. Germline V gene sequence: CDR1 MGHRA, CDR2 YSYEKL. V was pared by 4 bases and J by 1 base, with 10 bases of the junction left unmatched. The CDR3 DNA sequence: TGCGCCAGCAGCCGGGCTCCTAGCGGCACTTCCTACGAGCAGTACTTC. It specifies CASSRAPSGTSYEQYF.

The chain joins TRBV18 to TRBJ2-4; 9 bases line up with TRBD1. Unmatched junction bases numbered 7, after V lost 4 bases and J lost 0 bases. The CDR3 covers 17 residues. The germline V gene encodes CDR1 KGHSH and CDR2 LQKENI. CDR3 loop: CASSRLTGGTAKNIQYF. The CDR3 nucleotides read TGTGCCAGCTCACGTCTTACAGGGGGCACAGCCAAAAACATTCAGTACTTC.

The chain combines TRBV29-1 with TRBJ2-7, with 8 nucleotides matching TRBD1. The CDR3 has 13 residues. V was clipped by 6 bases and J by 0 bases; unmatched bases: 4. Germline V CDR1 and CDR2: SQVTM, ANQGSEA. The CDR3 loop reads CSVGTGDSYEQYF. The DNA for the CDR3 is TGCAGCGTAGGGACAGGTGACTCCTACGAGCAGTACTTC.

In its sample, this clonotype was seen a few times. V usage is TRBV4-1 and J usage is TRBJ2-1; 10 bases align to TRBD2. The V gene's germline CDR1 is MGHRA and CDR2 YSYEKL. This CDR3 region has 17 residues. Losses at the gene ends were 0 bases for V and 3 bases for J; bases not matched to a gene: 5. For the CDR3, the DNA is TGCGCCAGCAGCCAAGAATTTAGCGGGGGGATCTACAATGAGCAGTTCTTC. Translation gives CASSQEFSGGIYNEQFF.

The sample holds many counts of this clonotype. The chain joins TRBV6-6 to TRBJ2-3; 7 bases map to TRBD2. Germline loops: CDR1 MNHNY, CDR2 SVGAGI (reference sequence). CDR3 length: 14 amino acids. V gave up 7 bases and J gave up 0 bases; unmatched junction bases: 4. In DNA form, the CDR3 reads TGTGCCAGCACTTATAGCGGGAGCACAGATACGCAGTATTTT. This translates into CASTYSGSTDTQYF.

A few counts support this clonotype. The J gene is TRBJ1-5, the V gene TRBV18; TRBD1 matches 7 bases. V lost 10 bases to trimming and J lost 1 base; unmatched junction nucleotides: 7. Looked up from germline, CDR1 is KGHSH and CDR2 is LQKENI. This CDR3 is 14 amino acids long. The CDR3: CANSPQGSNQPQHF. The CDR3 region has the DNA TGTGCCAACTCTCCACAGGGGAGCAATCAGCCCCAGCATTTT.

The CDR3 DNA sequence: TGCGCCAGCAGAACCCGACTAGCGGGAGGCCACACCGGGGAGCTGTTTTTT. Translating it yields CASRTRLAGGHTGELFF. V is TRBV4-1 and J is TRBJ2-2, with 13 bases aligning to TRBD2. CDR3 size: 17 residues. The trim removed 6 bases at V and 3 bases at J, leaving 7 bases unmatched. Germline CDR1 reads MGHRA; CDR2 reads YSYEKL.